In this sample, the clone carrying this T cell receptor (beta chain) turned up once. This CDR3 is built from 15 residues. CDR1 MNHEY and CDR2 SVGEGT come from the germline V gene. V lost 5 bases, J lost 3 bases, and 8 bases stayed unmatched. The sample comes from a study of blood T cell repertoires in COVID-19. Study information: Material from acute and convalescent COVID-19 was sourced from the United States, Italy and Spain. Sources were T cells, B-cell-depleted T cells, or PBMCs; the material itself was cDNA or gDNA.

In the study's own analysis: Reference gene primer amplification gave estimated nucleated cell counts. Some clones are missing from TCRdb's copy, which holds only in-frame ones; the method was immunoSEQ multiplex PCR. That table gives V, J and clone size, and the DNA gave D and trimming. Of 50,000 or so clones listed, around 86% are singletons. The sequence derives from a man between 65 and 85 years old with acute or convalescent COVID-19. The chain recombines TRBV6-2 or TRBV6-3 with TRBJ2-7; the match to TRBD2 covers 9 bases. The source material was peripheral blood. CDR3 in DNA: TGTGCCAGCAGTCCAATAGCGGGAGTGAACTACGAGCAGTACTTC. Translation gives CASSPIAGVNYEQYF.